A single sample gave rise to the 18 T cell receptor beta chains below, sequenced in a study of blood T cells in healthy people across ages. It was with a sample-barcoded 5' primer and a J-beta primer mix that a second PCR of roughly 7 to 12 cycles was run. One entry per CDR3 protein, called by TCRdb with MiXCR from the 5' RACE reads. This table has about 640,000 distinct CDR3 sequences, approximately 40% appearing once. The sequenced material came from blood. All receptors derive from an older man in good health.

This clonotype appeared a few times. V gene TRBV12-3 or TRBV12-4 combines with J gene TRBJ2-7, with D perhaps matching TRBD2 (6 bases). Trimming shortened V by 5 bases and J by 6 bases, and 20 bases separated the two germline ends. This CDR3 has 15 residues. This CDR3 reads CASSPPGRGRSEQYF. As DNA, the CDR3 is TGTGCCAGCAGTCCCCCGGGACGGGGGAGGAGCGAGCAGTACTTC.

The V and J genes are TRBV5-6 and TRBJ2-4; a possible D gene is TRBD1 (7 bases). The CDR3 runs 13 residues. The germline V gene has CDR1 SGHDT and CDR2 YYEEEE. The V end lost 0 bases, the J end lost 14 bases, and 15 bases lay between the germline ends. The CDR3 here is CASSLGITGEEYF. The CDR3 region has the DNA TGTGCCAGCAGCTTGGGGATTACAGGGGAGGAGTACTTC.

This clonotype is a singleton in its sample. The CDR3 here is CSVEDRIRDSEAFF. Written as DNA, the CDR3 is TGCAGCGTTGAAGATCGCATTCGGGACAGCGAAGCTTTCTTT. The chain is built from TRBV29-1 and TRBJ1-1; 7 nucleotides align to TRBD1. CDR1 is SQVTM, CDR2 ANQGSEA, per germline. V gave up 0 bases and J gave up 8 bases; unmatched junction bases: 9. This CDR3 is 14 amino acids long.

The DNA of the CDR3 is TGTGCCAGCAGTGCGCTAGGGATCTCCTACGAGCAGTACTTC. This sequence encodes CASSALGISYEQYF. V and J are TRBV27 and TRBJ2-7; D is unclear. CDR1 and CDR2 (germline): MNHEY, SMNVEV (reference sequence). The CDR3 length is 14 residues. Trimming removed 5 bases at V and 0 bases at J, with 11 bases between.

The chain has TRBV7-2 and TRBJ2-1; 8 bases match TRBD2. The germline V gene has CDR1 SGHTA and CDR2 FQGNSA. Trimming at V came to 5 bases and at J to 2 bases, leaving 8 bases not matched to a gene. The CDR3 consists of 16 residues. For the CDR3, the DNA is TGTACCAGCAGCAGAGAAAGCGGGGGCGCCTACAATGAGCAGTTCTTC. Protein: CTSSRESGGAYNEQFF.

The V call is TRBV7-9, the J call TRBJ1-2; D not certain. V lost 2 bases and J 7 bases, leaving 11 bases between the germline ends. Germline-derived CDR1 and CDR2 are SEHNR and FQNEAQ (reference sequence). The length of the CDR3 is 13 residues. The CDR3 DNA reads as TGTGCCAGCAGCTTATCTGTAGGGAGTGGCTACACCTTC. As protein: CASSLSVGSGYTF.

The genes are TRBV12-3 or TRBV12-4 and TRBJ2-1; 8 bases fit TRBD2. Judging by the DNA end, TRBJ2-7 fits better; the J call may be wrong. The CDR3 loop spans 15 amino acids. CDR3 sequence (DNA): TGTGCCAGCAGTCACGGGGGGGCCTCCTACAATGAGCAGTACTTC. Translating gives CASSHGGASYNEQYF.

Concerning this clonotype: Given a much more abundant clone one base away, this may be a read error. V usage is TRBV5-1 and J usage is TRBJ1-2, with D hard to call. CDR3 size: 14 residues. Germline assignment: CDR1 SGHRS and CDR2 YFSETQ. This chain's CDR3 is CASNLDSLRGDYTF. DNA of the CDR3: TGCGCCAGCAACTTGGACTCCCTACGAGGAGACTACACCTTC.

This chain uses TRBV6-2 or TRBV6-3 with TRBJ2-7; 14 bases fit TRBD2. Trimming at V came to 4 bases and at J to 6 bases, leaving 5 bases not matched to a gene. The CDR3 runs 15 residues. In germline, CDR1 is MNHEY, CDR2 SVGEGT. The CDR3 loop reads CASSWTGTSGSEQYF. CDR3 nucleotide sequence: TGTGCCAGCAGTTGGACCGGGACTAGCGGGAGCGAGCAGTACTTC.

V gene TRBV7-2 combines with J gene TRBJ2-5, with D possibly being TRBD1 (5 bases). The CDR3 has 15 amino acids. Trimming removed 2 bases from V and 5 bases from J, with 15 bases in between. The germline CDR1 and CDR2 sequences are SGHTA and FQGNSA. The CDR3 spells CASSLSRAAGETQYF. In nucleotides, the CDR3 is TGTGCCAGCAGCTTATCTCGGGCTGCAGGGGAGACCCAGTACTTC. Full variable domain (rest looked up from reference TRBV7-2 and TRBJ2-5): GAGVSQSPSNKVTEKGKDVELRCDPISGHTALYWYRQSLGQGLEFLIYFQGNSAPDKSGLPSDRFSAERTGGSVSTLTIQRTQQEDSAVYLCASSLSRAAGETQYFGPGTRLLVL.

This chain uses TRBV7-2 with TRBJ2-2; D remains unclear. CDR3 size: 14 residues. Trimming took 6 bases from V and 8 from J, leaving 16 bases between them. CDR1 and CDR2 (germline): SGHTA, FQGNSA. CDR3 region: CASSLVWAGGELFF. DNA for the CDR3: TGTGCCAGCAGTCTTGTATGGGCAGGAGGGGAGCTGTTTTTT.

The DNA of the CDR3 is TGTGCCAGCAGTTCCCACTTATCACCGGGACAGGTAACCTACGAGCAGTACTTC. It encodes CASSSHLSPGQVTYEQYF. This chain connects TRBV28 to TRBJ2-7; 8 nucleotides line up with TRBD1. V trimming: 4 bases; J trimming: 2 bases; junction bases outside the gene matches: 16. Germline CDR1 MDHEN, CDR2 SYDVKM. The CDR3 loop spans 18 amino acids. Based on the CDR3 plus reference TRBV28 and TRBJ2-7, the full variable domain is DVKVTQSSRYLVKRTGEKVFLECVQDMDHENMFWYRQDPGLGLRLIYFSYDVKMKEKGDIPEGYSVSREKKERFSLILESASTNQTSMYLCASSSHLSPGQVTYEQYFGPGTRLTVT.

The rearrangement joins TRBV3-1 to TRBJ1-1; 8 bases are a match to TRBD1. The CDR3 runs to 14 residues. CDR1 and CDR2 (germline): LGHDT, YNNKEL (reference sequence). V lost 4 bases to trimming and J lost 4 bases; unmatched junction nucleotides: 5. This CDR3 is CASSPWTGSTEAFF. In nucleotides, the CDR3 is TGTGCCAGCAGCCCCTGGACAGGGAGCACTGAAGCTTTCTTT.

In this sample, this clonotype turned up once. V is TRBV2 and J is TRBJ1-6; D might be TRBD1 (5 bases). Per the germline V gene, CDR1 is SNHLY and CDR2 is FYNNEI. This CDR3 is built from 14 residues. The V gene lost 6 bases and the J gene lost 4 bases, with 10 bases spanning the gap. Here the CDR3 reads CASRTAAYNSPLHF. The CDR3 DNA follows: TGTGCCAGCAGGACAGCGGCATATAATTCACCCCTCCACTTT.

The V call is TRBV15, the J call TRBJ2-7; 10 bases agree with TRBD2. The J segment lost 5 bases and the V segment lost 5 bases, leaving 12 bases of the junction unmatched. This CDR3 comprises 16 residues. CDR1 is LNHNV, CDR2 YYDKDF, per germline (reference sequence). The CDR3 spells CATSSDSGRPRNEQYF. The CDR3, as DNA: TGTGCCACCAGCTCCGATAGCGGGAGGCCCCGCAACGAGCAGTACTTC.

The CDR3 protein is CASSSRDTGANVLTF. The CDR3 DNA reads as TGTGCCAGCAGCTCTAGGGACACTGGGGCCAACGTCCTGACTTTC. The chain recombines TRBV14 with TRBJ2-6, with D maybe TRBD1 (6 bases). The V gene lost 5 bases and the J gene lost 2 bases, with 10 bases spanning the gap. CDR3 length: 15 amino acids. Germline V CDR1 and CDR2: SGHDN, FVKESK. The full variable domain, its missing parts supplied by reference TRBV14 and TRBJ2-6, is EAGVTQFPSHSVIEKGQTVTLRCDPISGHDNLYWYRRVMGKEIKFLLHFVKESKQDESGMPNNRFLAERTGGTYSTLKVQPAELEDSGVYFCASSSRDTGANVLTFGAGSRLTVL.

This clonotype has only one observation. The CDR3: CSALGLRGSHEQFF. For the CDR3, the DNA is TGCAGTGCTCTAGGGTTACGAGGGAGCCATGAGCAGTTCTTC. The V gene is TRBV20-1, the J gene TRBJ2-1; weak D call: TRBD2 (5 bases). Germline-derived CDR1 and CDR2 are DFQATT and SNEGSKA (reference sequence). The CDR3 consists of 14 residues. The ends were cut back, 5 bases at V and 8 bases at J, with 19 bases in the middle.

The V gene is TRBV15, the J gene TRBJ2-3, with D tentatively TRBD2 (6 bases). This CDR3 has 14 amino acids. The V gene lost 5 bases and the J gene lost 6 bases, with 15 bases spanning the gap. Germline V gene sequence: CDR1 LNHNV, CDR2 YYDKDF (reference sequence). The CDR3 loop is CATSGGRPSDTQYF. The CDR3 coding sequence is TGTGCCACCAGCGGGGGGAGGCCGTCTGATACGCAGTATTTT.